The 27 T cell receptor beta chains below were found in one sample sequenced in a study of CD8+CD57+ T cells in acquired aplastic anemia. Genomic DNA, serving as template, underwent TCR beta VDJ and CDR3 profiling. Via MiXCR, TCRdb re-called the reads, giving one row per CDR3 protein. The sample holds around 400,000 distinct CDR3 sequences, 65% to 80% seen once. Sequencing was performed on sorted CD4+, CD8+, or CD8+CD57+ T cells (not recorded which) from PBMCs. The source of these receptors is a human donor in good health, serving as a control.

The V call is TRBV12-3 or TRBV12-4, the J call TRBJ1-2; tentative D call: TRBD1 (5 bases). CDR3 length: 13 amino acids. Deletions cut 8 bases from V and 3 bases from J, with 13 bases between. The CDR3 sequence: CASLRGGHYGYTF. The CDR3 nucleotides read TGTGCCAGCCTTAGGGGAGGACACTATGGCTACACCTTC.

This clonotype was counted a single time. This chain's CDR3 is CASSGPYRVLNGSLFF. The CDR3 DNA reads TGTGCCAGCAGCGGACCCTACAGGGTTCTAAATGGCAGTCTGTTTTTT. The rearrangement uses TRBV7-2 and TRBJ1-4; D perhaps matches TRBD1 (6 bases). CDR1 is SGHTA, CDR2 FQGNSA, per germline. V lost 5 bases to trimming and J lost 14 bases, with 27 bases between them. This CDR3 contains 16 residues.

This clonotype was seen many times. The rearrangement joins TRBV5-1 to TRBJ1-1, with D tentatively TRBD1 (5 bases). In germline, CDR1 is SGHRS, CDR2 YFSETQ. The length of the CDR3 is 14 residues. Trimming left V 2 bases short and J 2 bases short, with 10 bases between. Here the CDR3 reads CASSFDRSNTEAFF. In nucleotides, the CDR3 is TGCGCCAGCAGCTTTGACAGATCTAACACTGAAGCTTTCTTT.

The rearrangement joins TRBV7-2 to TRBJ1-4; weak D call: TRBD1 (6 bases). Deletions cut 4 bases from V and 11 bases from J, with 26 bases between. The germline gives CDR1 SGHTA, CDR2 FQGNSA. The CDR3 is 17 residues long. CDR3 region: CASSSTSGQRYGYKLFF. CDR3 nucleotides: TGTGCCAGCAGCTCAACCTCAGGACAGCGGTATGGCTACAAACTGTTTTTT.

The chain is built from TRBV9 and TRBJ1-4; D uncertain. The germline V and J ends were trimmed by 4 bases and 10 bases, with 23 bases remaining between them. Germline V gives CDR1 SGDLS, CDR2 YYNGEE. This CDR3 has 16 amino acids. The CDR3, as DNA: TGTGCCAGCAGCAACCCCCGCCCCCCGGCTTACGGAAAACTGTTTTTT. Protein sequence: CASSNPRPPAYGKLFF. The whole variable domain, remainder taken from reference TRBV9 and TRBJ1-4, is DSGVTQTPKHLITATGQRVTLRCSPRSGDLSVYWYQQSLDQGLQFLIQYYNGEERAKGNILERFSAQQFPDLHSELNLSSLELGDSALYFCASSNPRPPAYGKLFFGSGTQLSVL.

The V and J genes are TRBV12-5 and TRBJ1-2, with D possibly matching TRBD1 (6 bases). V gave up 3 bases and J gave up 2 bases, with 7 bases separating them. The germline V gene has CDR1 LGHNT and CDR2 FRNRAP. The CDR3 runs 13 residues. As DNA, the CDR3 is TGTGCTAGTGGTTTCGACAGGAACTATGGCTACACCTTC. It codes for CASGFDRNYGYTF.

This clonotype appeared many times. The gene calls are TRBV18 and TRBJ1-2; D call uncertain. Trimming left V 3 bases short and J 5 bases short, with 16 bases between. CDR3 length: 15 amino acids. CDR1 and CDR2 (germline): KGHSH, LQKENI. CDR3 region: CASSPSTDYRYGYTF. The DNA for the CDR3 is TGTGCCAGCTCACCCTCTACCGACTACCGATATGGCTACACCTTC.

This clonotype was detected ten times or more. The CDR3 DNA reads TGTGCCAGCAGCGTAGGGGGAAGTGGGGCCAACGTCCTGACTTTC. As protein: CASSVGGSGANVLTF. The chain uses TRBV9 and TRBJ2-6; no clear D. The CDR3 length is 15 residues. Trimming left V 0 bases short and J 3 bases short, with 7 bases between. CDR1 is SGDLS, CDR2 YYNGEE, per germline.

At least ten counts were recorded for this clonotype. This chain links TRBV9 with TRBJ2-3, with 12 nucleotides matching TRBD2. This CDR3 comprises 15 residues. Trimming cost V 3 bases and J 6 bases; bases outside gene matches: 5. CDR1 is SGDLS and CDR2 is YYNGEE in the germline V gene. The DNA of the CDR3 is TGTGCCAGCAGCGCCTCCGGGACTAGCGGGGATACGCAGTATTTT. Encoded protein: CASSASGTSGDTQYF.

Only a few counts were recorded for this clonotype. This rearrangement joins TRBV10-1 to TRBJ2-2; D not resolved. The length of the CDR3 is 13 residues. From germline, CDR1 is WNHNN and CDR2 SYGVQD (reference sequence). Trimming cost V 3 bases and J 6 bases, with 8 bases left between them. This CDR3 reads CASSDEGAGELFF. The CDR3 DNA sequence: TGCGCCAGCAGTGATGAAGGAGCCGGGGAGCTGTTTTTT.

The gene calls are TRBV29-1 and TRBJ2-2, with D tentatively TRBD1 (6 bases). Judging by the DNA end, TRBJ1-1 fits better; the J call may be wrong. The CDR3 totals 13 residues. The germline V gene encodes CDR1 SQVTM and CDR2 ANQGSEA. As DNA, the CDR3 is TGCAGCGCTGTAGGGCCCAGGGGCATTGAGGCTTTCTTT. It is translated as CSAVGPRGIEAFF.

V and J are TRBV2 and TRBJ1-1, with D possibly being TRBD1 (5 bases). CDR1 and CDR2 (germline): SNHLY, FYNNEI. CDR3 length: 14 amino acids. Deletions cut 5 bases from V and 3 bases from J, with 13 bases between. CDR3: CASSKRGEYTEAFF. As DNA, the CDR3 is TGTGCCAGCAGTAAGAGAGGGGAGTACACTGAAGCTTTCTTT.

The chain combines TRBV19 with TRBJ1-6, with 8 nucleotides matching TRBD1. J gave up 5 bases and V 5 bases, and 2 bases lay outside the gene matches. Germline assignment: CDR1 LNHDA and CDR2 SQIVND (reference sequence). The CDR3 extends over 14 amino acids. CDR3 coding DNA: TGTGCCAGTAGTGTGGACAGGGATAATTCACCCCTCCACTTT. It encodes CASSVDRDNSPLHF. The variable domain in full, with the rest retrieved from reference TRBV19 and TRBJ1-6, is DGGITQSPKYLFRKEGQNVTLSCEQNLNHDAMYWYRQDPGQGLRLIYYSQIVNDFQKGDIAEGYSVSREKKESFPLTVTSAQKNPTAFYLCASSVDRDNSPLHFGNGTRLTVT.

This clonotype was counted many times. The chain carries TRBV6-5 and TRBJ1-3; D is uncertain. CDR1 is MNHEY and CDR2 is SVGAGI in the germline V gene. This CDR3 contains 15 residues. The V and J ends lost 5 bases and 0 bases respectively, with 11 bases between them. The CDR3 sequence is CASSERLGSGNTIYF. CDR3 bases: TGTGCCAGCAGTGAAAGGTTGGGCTCTGGAAACACCATATATTTT.

This chain joins TRBV6-4 and TRBJ1-1; TRBD1 matches at 7 bases. Germline V gene lookup returns CDR1 MRHNA and CDR2 SNTAGT. V shed 6 bases, J shed 4 bases, and the junction held 8 bases outside the gene matches. The CDR3 has 14 residues. In DNA, the CDR3 is TGTGCCAGCAGCACAGGGGAGGAGGGCACTGAAGCTTTCTTT. It yields the protein CASSTGEEGTEAFF.

For this clonotype: The missing conserved phenylalanine or tryptophan at the end of this CDR3 makes a read error likely. The V gene is TRBV2, the J gene TRBJ1-5; D not resolved. Germline lookup yields CDR1 SNHLY and CDR2 FYNNEI. There are 16 residues in the CDR3. The CDR3 sequence: CASSVIWVRSNQPQHY. The DNA of the CDR3 is TGTGCCAGTAGTGTTATTTGGGTTCGGAGCAATCAGCCCCAGCATTAT.

With regard to this clonotype: This CDR3 fails to terminate in the conserved phenylalanine or tryptophan, so it likely reflects a read error. It is unclear where the CDR3 begins or ends on the DNA, so no DNA is shown, and the CDR3 is as TCRdb lists it. The V and J genes are TRBV7-2 and TRBJ2-7; the DNA was not used to check the table's D call, TRBD1. The CDR3 spans 13 amino acids, including both terminal residues. The V gene's germline CDR1 is SGHTA and CDR2 FQGNSA. The CDR3 sequence: CASSQDRDSNEKL.

Turning to this clonotype: At one end, the junction sequence differs from germline, possibly due to a read error. The rearrangement links TRBV7-2 to TRBJ1-5; D possibly corresponds to TRBD1 (5 bases). Germline loops: CDR1 SGHTA, CDR2 FQGNSA. This CDR3 comprises 14 residues. The CDR3 loop is CASSLHGGEDYEHF. CDR3 DNA: TGTGCCAGCAGTCTACACGGGGGGGAGGACTATGAGCACTTT.

This clonotype was seen a handful of times. This may come from a read error, since a much larger clone is one base off. The genes are TRBV30 and TRBJ1-2, with a tentative D call TRBD1 (6 bases). V lost 1 base to trimming and J lost 4 bases, with 16 bases between them. Germline loops: CDR1 GTSNPN, CDR2 SVGIG (reference sequence). The CDR3 length is 15 residues. CDR3 nucleotide sequence: TGTGCCTGGAGTGAGCAGGGGCGCAAGGTCTATGGCTACACCTTC. Translating gives CAWSEQGRKVYGYTF.

The genes are TRBV12-3 or TRBV12-4 and TRBJ1-5, with a weak D call TRBD1 (5 bases). This CDR3 has 13 amino acids. The ends were cut back, 0 bases at V and 5 bases at J, with 5 bases in the middle. Here the CDR3 reads CASSLARDQPQHF. CDR3 nucleotide sequence: TGTGCCAGCAGTTTAGCCAGGGATCAGCCCCAGCATTTT.

This chain links TRBV5-1 with TRBJ1-2, with a tentative D call TRBD1 (5 bases). Trimming removed 4 bases from V and 1 base from J, with 14 bases in between. Germline V CDR1 and CDR2: SGHRS, YFSETQ. The length of the CDR3 is 15 residues. CDR3 sequence (DNA): TGCGCCAGCAGCGTTAGCCCGGGGGATAACTATGGCTACACCTTC. Encoded protein: CASSVSPGDNYGYTF.

There are a few counts of this clonotype. The gene calls are TRBV15 and TRBJ2-3; TRBD2 matches at 8 bases. CDR3 length: 18 amino acids. Germline V lookup: CDR1 LNHNV, CDR2 YYDKDF (reference sequence). V lost 2 bases to trimming and J lost 1 base; unmatched junction nucleotides: 11. DNA of the CDR3: TGTGCCACCAGCAGACACCAGTTCGCGGGGGGAGGCACAGATACGCAGTATTTT. This translates into CATSRHQFAGGGTDTQYF. The full variable domain, in which reference TRBV15 and TRBJ2-3 provide the parts outside the CDR3, is DAMVIQNPRYQVTQFGKPVTLSCSQTLNHNVMYWYQQKSSQAPKLLFHYYDKDFNNEADTPDNFQSRRPNTSFCFLDIRSPGLGDTAMYLCATSRHQFAGGGTDTQYFGPGTRLTVL.

V gene TRBV20-1 combines with J gene TRBJ2-5; no definite D call. This CDR3 is 15 amino acids long. V was cut by 0 bases and J by 5 bases, with 16 bases left in between. Per germline, CDR1 DFQATT and CDR2 SNEGSKA (reference sequence). The CDR3 DNA is TGCAGTGCTAGAGATGCCAGTGATCAATGGGAGACCCAGTACTTC. Its translation: CSARDASDQWETQYF.

The rearrangement joins TRBV9 to TRBJ1-1, with D maybe TRBD1 (6 bases). This CDR3 is built from 14 residues. The V and J ends lost 2 bases and 4 bases respectively, with 12 bases between them. Per the germline V gene, CDR1 is SGDLS and CDR2 is YYNGEE. The CDR3 here is CASSVDPGATEAFF. The CDR3 DNA reads TGTGCCAGCAGCGTGGATCCAGGGGCCACTGAAGCTTTCTTT.

The chain has TRBV29-1 and TRBJ1-2, with 9 bases matching TRBD1. Germline assignment: CDR1 SQVTM and CDR2 ANQGSEA. The CDR3 spans 14 residues. Trimming at V came to 1 base and at J to 4 bases, leaving 4 bases not matched to a gene. CDR3 amino acids: CSVEGQGVLYGYTF. CDR3 coding DNA: TGCAGCGTTGAAGGACAGGGGGTCCTCTATGGCTACACCTTC. The complete variable domain, with remaining parts taken from reference TRBV29-1 and TRBJ1-2, reads SAVISQKPSRDICQRGTSLTIQCQVDSQVTMMFWYRQQPGQSLTLIATANQGSEATYESGFVIDKFPISRPNLTFSTLTVSNMSPEDSSIYLCSVEGQGVLYGYTFGSGTRLTVV.

V gene TRBV20-1 combines with J gene TRBJ1-5; tentative D call: TRBD1 (6 bases). The CDR3 length is 15 residues. V was cut by 4 bases and J by 0 bases, with 13 bases left in between. Germline V gene sequence: CDR1 DFQATT, CDR2 SNEGSKA (reference sequence). The CDR3 region has the DNA TGCAGTGCTACTAGCGGGACACATAGCAATCAGCCCCAGCATTTT. Translated, it gives CSATSGTHSNQPQHF.

On this clonotype: Its ends do not fully match the called genes, so a read error is possible. The V call is TRBV12-3 or TRBV12-4, the J call TRBJ1-5, with 7 bases matching TRBD1. The CDR3 sequence is 16 residues long. CDR3 coding DNA: TGTGCCAGCTGTTTTTTCCCCGGGACAGAGAATCAGCCCCAGCATTTT. It yields the protein CASCFFPGTENQPQHF.